Below, 20 T cell receptor beta chains from the same sample are listed, as sequenced in a study of blood T cell repertoires in COVID-19. Clones were sequenced by immunoSEQ multiplex PCR, and TCRdb holds only the in-frame ones, with some missing. The data contain about 170,000 clones, around 85% of them singletons. The sample was peripheral blood. These receptors were collected from a man aged 60 to 75 who had recovered from COVID-19.

The gene calls are TRBV7-3 and TRBJ2-2, with 12 bases that match TRBD2. CDR3 length: 17 residues. V shed 2 bases and J 5 bases; nucleotides not matched to a gene: 6. Germline values: CDR1 SGHTA, CDR2 FQGTGA. CDR3 nucleotides: TGTGCCAGCAGCTTACCACTAGCGGGGGGAAATACCGGGGAGCTGTTTTTT. Amino acids: CASSLPLAGGNTGELFF. Together with reference TRBV7-3 and TRBJ2-2, the CDR3 gives the full variable domain: GAGVSQTPSNKVTEKGKYVELRCDPISGHTALYWYRQSLGQGPEFLIYFQGTGAADDSGLPNDRFFAVRPEGSVSTLKIQRTERGDSAVYLCASSLPLAGGNTGELFFGEGSRLTVL.

This clone was seen a handful of times. The genes are TRBV4-3 and TRBJ1-1; 7 bases are shared with TRBD1. CDR1 LGHNA and CDR2 YSLEER come from the germline V gene. J was trimmed by 1 base and V by 4 bases; bases with no gene match: 9. This CDR3 spans 16 amino acids. CDR3 sequence (DNA): TGCGCCAGCAGCCGAGTCCCCGGACAGGAGAACACTGAAGCTTTCTTT. The encoded protein is CASSRVPGQENTEAFF.

V usage is TRBV30 and J usage is TRBJ1-1; TRBD1 might be the D (6 bases). Trimming cost V 2 bases and J 4 bases, with 11 bases left between them. The CDR3 is 13 amino acids. The germline V gene has CDR1 GTSNPN and CDR2 SVGIG (reference sequence). CDR3 amino acids: CAWSRGGSTEAFF. Written as DNA, the CDR3 is TGTGCCTGGAGTAGGGGGGGGAGCACTGAAGCTTTCTTT.

V gene TRBV18 combines with J gene TRBJ1-3; TRBD1 might be the D (5 bases). The CDR3 totals 16 residues. V lost 1 base and J 0 bases, leaving 10 bases between the germline ends. Per germline, CDR1 KGHSH and CDR2 LQKENI. The CDR3 DNA follows: TGTGCCAGCTCACCACTGGGGGGTTCCTCTGGAAACACCATATATTTT. Translating gives CASSPLGGSSGNTIYF. The variable domain in full, completed from reference TRBV18 and TRBJ1-3, reads NAGVMQNPRHLVRRRGQEARLRCSPMKGHSHVYWYRQLPEEGLKFMVYLQKENIIDESGMPKERFSAEFPKEGPSILRIQQVVRGDSAAYFCASSPLGGSSGNTIYFGEGSWLTVV.

The J gene is TRBJ2-2, the V gene TRBV7-6, with TRBD2 matching over 11 bases. V dropped 5 bases and J dropped 1; count of bases not matched to a gene: 9. CDR1 and CDR2 (germline): SGHVS, FNYEAQ. The CDR3 spans 18 residues. DNA for the CDR3: TGTGCCAGCAGCCGGGAGACTAGCGGGGCCCTGAACACCGGGGAGCTGTTTTTT. It yields the protein CASSRETSGALNTGELFF. Filled out from reference TRBV7-6 and TRBJ2-2, the complete variable domain reads GAGVSQSPRYKVTKRGQDVALRCDPISGHVSLYWYRQALGQGPEFLTYFNYEAQQDKSGLPNDRFSAERPEGSISTLTIQRTEQRDSAMYRCASSRETSGALNTGELFFGEGSRLTVL.

The chain combines TRBV10-1 with TRBJ2-1; a possible D gene is TRBD1 (6 bases). Germline CDR1 reads WNHNN; CDR2 reads SYGVQD (reference sequence). The V and J ends lost 3 bases and 8 bases respectively, with 17 bases between them. The CDR3 consists of 15 residues. The CDR3 region has the DNA TGCGCCAGCAGTGATGATGGGGGCAATAACGATGAGCAGTTCTTC. It codes for CASSDDGGNNDEQFF.

About this clone itself: The sample holds other DNA sequences that translate to the same CDR3. The chain links TRBV19 to TRBJ1-5; D perhaps matches TRBD1 (5 bases). Germline CDR1 and CDR2: LNHDA and SQIVND (reference sequence). The CDR3 has 13 amino acids. V lost 3 bases, J lost 6 bases, and 9 bases lay in between. The chain's CDR3 is CASSMGGAQPQHF. The DNA of the CDR3 is TGTGCCAGTAGTATGGGCGGGGCTCAGCCCCAGCATTTT.

The chain carries TRBV7-2 and TRBJ1-6; no reliable D call. The CDR3 loop spans 16 amino acids. The germline V and J ends were trimmed by 2 bases and 0 bases, with 8 bases remaining between them. The germline V gene has CDR1 SGHTA and CDR2 FQGNSA. The CDR3 DNA reads TGTGCCAGCAGCTTACGGTCGAGCTCCTATAATTCACCCCTCCACTTT. It is translated as CASSLRSSSYNSPLHF.

The chain is built from TRBV6-5 and TRBJ2-2, with D possibly being TRBD1 (5 bases). The CDR3 is 13 amino acids. Germline V gene sequence: CDR1 MNHEY, CDR2 SVGAGI. The V gene lost 4 bases and the J gene lost 4 bases, with 7 bases spanning the gap. As DNA, the CDR3 is TGTGCCAGCAGTTCCAGGGCCACCGGGGAGCTGTTTTTT. It encodes CASSSRATGELFF.

The sample holds one count of this clone. This sequence joins TRBV29-1 and TRBJ1-2; no reliable D call. The germline CDR1 and CDR2 sequences are SQVTM and ANQGSEA. CDR3 size: 12 residues. Trimming took 7 bases from V and 0 from J, leaving 9 bases between them. The CDR3 region has the DNA TGCAGCGCTAGCGACACTAACTATGGCTACACCTTC. It translates to CSASDTNYGYTF.

This clone was observed a single time. V usage is TRBV7-9 and J usage is TRBJ2-5; D not certain. This CDR3 contains 15 residues. Trimming took off 5 bases at V and 5 bases at J, with 18 bases between the two ends. Germline V gene data show CDR1 as SEHNR and CDR2 as FQNEAQ (reference sequence). This CDR3 is CASSRRSRGLETQYF. The CDR3 DNA reads TGTGCCAGCAGCCGGCGGTCTAGAGGATTGGAGACCCAGTACTTC.

This clone turned up a few times. V usage is TRBV2 and J usage is TRBJ1-1; 9 bases align to TRBD1. CDR1 is SNHLY and CDR2 is FYNNEI in the germline V gene. This CDR3 region has 13 residues. V gave up 6 bases and J gave up 7 bases; unmatched junction bases: 6. DNA of the CDR3: TGTGCCAGCAGGGACAGGGGAGTGAGTGAAGCTTTCTTT. Its translation is CASRDRGVSEAFF. The whole variable domain, filled in from reference TRBV2 and TRBJ1-1, reads EPEVTQTPSHQVTQMGQEVILRCVPISNHLYFYWYRQILGQKVEFLVSFYNNEISEKSEIFDDQFSVERPDGSNFTLKIRSTKLEDSAMYFCASRDRGVSEAFFGQGTRLTVV.

The V gene is TRBV6-4, the J gene TRBJ2-1; TRBD2 matches at 8 bases. The CDR3 is 16 residues long. V lost 6 bases and J lost 6; bases outside the gene matches: 13. Looked up from germline, CDR1 is MRHNA and CDR2 is SNTAGT. Written as DNA, the CDR3 is TGTGCCAGCAGGCCTCACGGGGGGGCCGTGGGCAATGAGCAGTTCTTC. Translating gives CASRPHGGAVGNEQFF.

The chain couples TRBV9 to TRBJ1-2, with D perhaps matching TRBD1 (5 bases). Trimming pared 0 bases from V and 2 bases from J, leaving 11 bases between. The CDR3 totals 15 residues. From germline, CDR1 is SGDLS and CDR2 YYNGEE. The CDR3 sequence: CASSVGQLINYGYTF. DNA of the CDR3: TGTGCCAGCAGCGTAGGACAGCTTATCAACTATGGCTACACCTTC.

The genes are TRBV6-6 and TRBJ1-1; D unresolved. Trimming pared 11 bases from V and 4 bases from J, leaving 20 bases between. In germline, CDR1 is MNHNY, CDR2 SVGAGI (reference sequence). The CDR3 has 14 amino acids. The chain's CDR3 is CASNDARRLTEAFF. DNA of the CDR3: TGTGCCTCAAACGATGCGCGGCGCCTCACTGAAGCTTTCTTT.

The chain links TRBV3-1 (or the pseudogene TRBV3-2) to TRBJ1-2; D is uncertain. The CDR3 totals 14 residues. Per germline, CDR1 LGHDT and CDR2 YNNKEL (reference sequence). V was pared by 1 base and J by 2 bases, with 8 bases between. The CDR3 region is CASSQGPGNYGYTF. The CDR3 nucleotides are TGTGCCAGCAGCCAAGGTCCAGGCAACTATGGCTACACCTTC.

This rearrangement joins TRBV27 to TRBJ2-1; weak D call: TRBD1 (5 bases). Looked up from germline, CDR1 is MNHEY and CDR2 is SMNVEV (reference sequence). There are 14 residues in the CDR3. V lost 6 bases to trimming and J lost 7 bases, with 16 bases between them. The CDR3 reads CASSLEGVWNEQFF. Here the CDR3 DNA reads TGTGCCAGCAGCCTAGAAGGGGTATGGAATGAGCAGTTCTTC.

This sequence joins TRBV9 and TRBJ1-2; D is unresolved. The CDR3 sequence is 13 residues long. Trimming removed 1 base from V and 8 bases from J, with 12 bases in between. Germline V gene lookup returns CDR1 SGDLS and CDR2 YYNGEE. CDR3 amino acids: CASSVTDAGGYTF. The CDR3 DNA reads TGTGCCAGCAGCGTAACTGACGCGGGAGGCTACACCTTC.

This chain joins TRBV24-1 and TRBJ1-4; tentative D call: TRBD1 (5 bases). V dropped 2 bases and J dropped 11 bases, with 11 bases sitting between them. This CDR3 has 13 amino acids. CDR1 is KGHDR and CDR2 is SFDVKD in the germline V gene. The CDR3 reads CATSDSQGGKLFF. The CDR3 DNA reads TGTGCCACCAGTGATTCCCAGGGAGGGAAACTGTTTTTT.

This chain connects TRBV7-3 to TRBJ2-3; TRBD2 aligns across 10 bases. The V and J ends lost 4 bases and 1 base, in that order; junction bases with no gene match: 2. The CDR3 is 15 amino acids. CDR1 and CDR2 from the germline V gene are SGHTA and FQGTGA. CDR3 bases: TGTGCCAGCAGCTCGACTAGCGGGCGCACAGATACGCAGTATTTT. The encoded protein is CASSSTSGRTDTQYF.